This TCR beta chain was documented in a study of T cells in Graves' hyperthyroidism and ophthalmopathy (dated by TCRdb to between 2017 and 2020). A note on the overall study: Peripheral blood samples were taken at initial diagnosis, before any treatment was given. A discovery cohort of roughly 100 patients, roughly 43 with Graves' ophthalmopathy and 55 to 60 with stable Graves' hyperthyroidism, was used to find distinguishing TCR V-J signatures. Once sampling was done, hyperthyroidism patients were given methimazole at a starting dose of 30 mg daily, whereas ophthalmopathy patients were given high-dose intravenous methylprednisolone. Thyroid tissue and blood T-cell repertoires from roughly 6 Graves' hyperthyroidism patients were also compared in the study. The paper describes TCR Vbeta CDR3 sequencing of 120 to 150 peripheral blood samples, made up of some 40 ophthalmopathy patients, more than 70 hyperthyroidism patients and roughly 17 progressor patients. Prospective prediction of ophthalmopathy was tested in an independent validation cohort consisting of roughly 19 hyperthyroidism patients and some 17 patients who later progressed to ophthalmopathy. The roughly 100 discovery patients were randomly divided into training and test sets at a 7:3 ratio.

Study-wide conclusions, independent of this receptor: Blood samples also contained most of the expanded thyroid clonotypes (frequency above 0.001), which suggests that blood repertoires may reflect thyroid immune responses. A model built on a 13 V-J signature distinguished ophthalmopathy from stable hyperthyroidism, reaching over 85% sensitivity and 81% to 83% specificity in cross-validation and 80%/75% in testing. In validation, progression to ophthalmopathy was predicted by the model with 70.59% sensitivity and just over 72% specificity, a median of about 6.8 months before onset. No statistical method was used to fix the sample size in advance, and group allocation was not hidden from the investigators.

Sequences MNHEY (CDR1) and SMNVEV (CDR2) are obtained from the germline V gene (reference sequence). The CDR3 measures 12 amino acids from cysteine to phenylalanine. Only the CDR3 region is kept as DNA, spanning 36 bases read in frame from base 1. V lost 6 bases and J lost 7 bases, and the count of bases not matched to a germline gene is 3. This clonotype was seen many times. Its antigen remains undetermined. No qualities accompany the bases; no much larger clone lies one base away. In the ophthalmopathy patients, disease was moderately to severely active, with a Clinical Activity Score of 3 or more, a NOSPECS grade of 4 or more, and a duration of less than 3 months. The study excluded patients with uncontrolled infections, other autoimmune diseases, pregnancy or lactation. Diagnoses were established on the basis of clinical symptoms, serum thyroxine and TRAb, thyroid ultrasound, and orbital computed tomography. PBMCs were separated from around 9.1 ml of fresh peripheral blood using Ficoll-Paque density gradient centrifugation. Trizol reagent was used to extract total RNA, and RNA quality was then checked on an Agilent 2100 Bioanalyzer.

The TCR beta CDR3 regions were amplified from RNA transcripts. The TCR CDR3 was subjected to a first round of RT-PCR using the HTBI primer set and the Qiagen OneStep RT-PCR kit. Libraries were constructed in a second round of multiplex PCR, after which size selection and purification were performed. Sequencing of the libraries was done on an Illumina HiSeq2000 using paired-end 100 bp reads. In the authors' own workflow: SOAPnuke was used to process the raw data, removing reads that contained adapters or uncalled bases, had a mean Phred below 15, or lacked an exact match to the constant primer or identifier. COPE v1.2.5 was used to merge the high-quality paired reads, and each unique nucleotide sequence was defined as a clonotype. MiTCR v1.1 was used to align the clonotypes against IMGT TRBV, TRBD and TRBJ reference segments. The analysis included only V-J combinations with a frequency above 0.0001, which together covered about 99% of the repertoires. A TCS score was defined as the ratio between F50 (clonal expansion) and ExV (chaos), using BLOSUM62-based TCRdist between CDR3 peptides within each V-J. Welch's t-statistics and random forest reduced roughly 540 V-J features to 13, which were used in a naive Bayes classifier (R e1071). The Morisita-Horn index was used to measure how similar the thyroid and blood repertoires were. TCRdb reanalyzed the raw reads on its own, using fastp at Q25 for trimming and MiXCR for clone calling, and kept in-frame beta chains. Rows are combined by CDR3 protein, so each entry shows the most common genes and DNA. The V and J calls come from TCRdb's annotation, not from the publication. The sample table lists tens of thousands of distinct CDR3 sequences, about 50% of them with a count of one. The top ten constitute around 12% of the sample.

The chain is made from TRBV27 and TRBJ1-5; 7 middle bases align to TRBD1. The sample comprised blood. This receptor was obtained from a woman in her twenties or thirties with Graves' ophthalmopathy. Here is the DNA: TGTGCCAGCAGAGACAGGGACCAGCCCCAGCATTTT. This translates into CASRDRDQPQHF.